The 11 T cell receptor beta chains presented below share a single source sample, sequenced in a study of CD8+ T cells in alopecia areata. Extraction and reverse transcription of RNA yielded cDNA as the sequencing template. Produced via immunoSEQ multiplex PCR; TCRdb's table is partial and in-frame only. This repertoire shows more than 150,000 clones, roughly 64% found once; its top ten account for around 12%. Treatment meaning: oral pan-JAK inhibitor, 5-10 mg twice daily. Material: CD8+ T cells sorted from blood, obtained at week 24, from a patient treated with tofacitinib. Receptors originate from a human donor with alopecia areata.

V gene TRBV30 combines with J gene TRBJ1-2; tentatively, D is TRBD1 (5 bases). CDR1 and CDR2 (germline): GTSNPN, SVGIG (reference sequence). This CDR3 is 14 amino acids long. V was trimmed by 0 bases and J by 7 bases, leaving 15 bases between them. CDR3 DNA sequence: TGTGCCTGGAGTGTACCGTTAATTGGGGGTGGCTACACCTTC. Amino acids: CAWSVPLIGGGYTF.

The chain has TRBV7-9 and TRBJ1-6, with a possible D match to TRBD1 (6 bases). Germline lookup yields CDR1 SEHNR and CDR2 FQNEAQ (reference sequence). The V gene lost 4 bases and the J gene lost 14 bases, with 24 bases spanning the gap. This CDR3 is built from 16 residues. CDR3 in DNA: TGTGCCAGCAGCTCTGAGTCGGGGACACAGCGGTCGACCCTCCACTTT. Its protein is CASSSESGTQRSTLHF.

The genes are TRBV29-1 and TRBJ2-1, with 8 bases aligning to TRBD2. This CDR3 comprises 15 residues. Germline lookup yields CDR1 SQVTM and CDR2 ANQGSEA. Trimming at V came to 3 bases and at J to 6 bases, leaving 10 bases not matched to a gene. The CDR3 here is CSVEGRGSGVNEQFF. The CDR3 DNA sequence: TGCAGCGTTGAGGGGCGTGGTAGCGGGGTCAATGAGCAGTTCTTC.

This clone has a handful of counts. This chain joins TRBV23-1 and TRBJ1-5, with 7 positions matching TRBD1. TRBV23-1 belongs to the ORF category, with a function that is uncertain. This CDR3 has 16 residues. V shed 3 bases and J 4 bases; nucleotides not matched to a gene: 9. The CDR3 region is CASSHPGTERNQPQHF. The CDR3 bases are TGCGCCAGCAGTCACCCTGGGACAGAACGAAATCAGCCCCAGCATTTT.

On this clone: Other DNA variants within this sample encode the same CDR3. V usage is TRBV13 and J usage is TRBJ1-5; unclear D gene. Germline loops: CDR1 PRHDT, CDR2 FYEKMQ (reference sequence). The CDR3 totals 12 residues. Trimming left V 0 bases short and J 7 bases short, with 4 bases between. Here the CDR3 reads CASSLGRQPQHF. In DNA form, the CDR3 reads TGTGCCAGCAGCTTAGGGCGGCAGCCCCAGCATTTT.

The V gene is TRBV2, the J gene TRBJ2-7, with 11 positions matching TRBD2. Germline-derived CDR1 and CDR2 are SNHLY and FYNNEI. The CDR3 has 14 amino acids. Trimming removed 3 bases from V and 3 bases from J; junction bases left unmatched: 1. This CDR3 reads CASSETSGDYEQYF. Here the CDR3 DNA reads TGTGCCAGCAGTGAGACTAGCGGGGACTACGAGCAGTACTTC.

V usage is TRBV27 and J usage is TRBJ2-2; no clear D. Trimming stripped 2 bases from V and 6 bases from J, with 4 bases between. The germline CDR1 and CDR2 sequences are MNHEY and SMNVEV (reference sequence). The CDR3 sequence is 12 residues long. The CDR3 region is CASSLGSGELFF. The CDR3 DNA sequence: TGTGCCAGCAGTTTAGGGTCCGGGGAGCTGTTTTTT.

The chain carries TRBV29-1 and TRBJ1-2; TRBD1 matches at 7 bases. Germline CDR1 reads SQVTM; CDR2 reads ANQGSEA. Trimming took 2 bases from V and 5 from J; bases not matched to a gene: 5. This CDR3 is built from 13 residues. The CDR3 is CSVERDSSYGYTF. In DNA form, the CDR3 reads TGCAGCGTTGAACGGGACAGTTCGTATGGCTACACCTTC.

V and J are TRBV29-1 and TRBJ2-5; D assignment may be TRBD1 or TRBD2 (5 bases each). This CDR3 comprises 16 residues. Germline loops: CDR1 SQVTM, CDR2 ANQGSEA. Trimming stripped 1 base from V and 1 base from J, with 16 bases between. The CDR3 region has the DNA TGCAGCGTTGAAGGGATGGGACCTTATACCCAAGAGACCCAGTACTTC. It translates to CSVEGMGPYTQETQYF.

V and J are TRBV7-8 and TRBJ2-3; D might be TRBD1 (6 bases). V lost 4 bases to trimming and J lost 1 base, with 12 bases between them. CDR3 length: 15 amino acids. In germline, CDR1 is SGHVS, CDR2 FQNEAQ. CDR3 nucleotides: TGTGCCAGCAGCTCTTCAGGGGCCGGCACAGATACGCAGTATTTT. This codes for CASSSSGAGTDTQYF.

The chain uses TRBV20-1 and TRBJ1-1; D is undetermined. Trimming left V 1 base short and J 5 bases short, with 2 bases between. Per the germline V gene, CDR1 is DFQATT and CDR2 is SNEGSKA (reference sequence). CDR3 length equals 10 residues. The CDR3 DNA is TGCAGTGCTAGAGTAACTGAAGCTTTCTTT. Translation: CSARVTEAFF.